A single sample gave rise to the 2 T cell receptor beta chains below, sequenced in a study of OX40 agonist ivuxolimab in advanced cancers. Generated by immunoSEQ multiplex PCR, the TCRdb table keeps only in-frame clones and is missing some. Of about 64,000 clones in the sample, approximately 80% are singletons; the top ten hold roughly 2%. The starting material was CD4+ or CD8+ T cells sorted from blood, obtained in a trial of the OX40 agonist ivuxolimab. These receptors all come from an adult with an advanced solid tumor such as melanoma, head and neck, liver or kidney cancer.

The CDR3 protein is CASSPGLADNEQFF. In nucleotides, the CDR3 is TGTGCCAGCAGCCCGGGACTAGCGGACAATGAGCAGTTCTTC. The V gene is TRBV7-7, the J gene TRBJ2-1; 11 nucleotides agree with TRBD2. This CDR3 contains 14 residues. V lost 5 bases to trimming and J lost 5 bases; unmatched junction nucleotides: 2. Germline values: CDR1 SSHAT, CDR2 FNYEAQ (reference sequence).

The J gene is TRBJ2-2, the V gene TRBV6-1; 12 nucleotides match TRBD1. The V and J ends lost 6 bases and 7 bases, in that order; junction bases with no gene match: 3. The CDR3 runs 14 residues. CDR1 and CDR2 from the germline V gene are MNHNS and SASEGT. The CDR3 nucleotides are TGTGCCAGCAGGGGACAGGGGGCGTTCGGGGAGCTGTTTTTT. This codes for CASRGQGAFGELFF.